This T cell receptor beta chain was observed in a study of cytomegalovirus exposure and HLA in healthy donors. Study-level results: A later analysis reportedly found fewer N-insertions in an Asian-associated ancestry cluster than the approximately 730-donor mean.

It was with 60 Vbeta and 13 Jbeta primers that the PCR ran. Some clones are missing from TCRdb's copy, which holds only in-frame ones; the method was immunoSEQ multiplex PCR. The sample holds approximately 120,000 clones; about 74% are singletons and the top ten take approximately 2.5%. Germline loops: CDR1 LNHDA, CDR2 SQIVND (reference sequence). The CDR3 loop spans 17 amino acids. The junction had 9 bases not matched to a gene; V was cut back by 6 bases and J by 3 bases. On this clone itself: The antigen remains undetermined.

This sequence originates from a female donor in good health and CMV-seronegative. The chain combines TRBV19 with TRBJ2-6; TRBD1 aligns across 9 bases. The material sequenced was PBMCs. The CDR3 spells CASSDHRGLFGANVLTF. CDR3 in DNA: TGTGCCAGTAGCGATCACAGGGGGCTTTTTGGGGCCAACGTCCTGACTTTC.